This T cell receptor beta chain was recovered during a study of regulatory T cells in long-lasting Graves disease (dated by TCRdb to the early 2020s). Some background on the complete study: Newly diagnosed Graves' disease patients had taken antithyroid drugs for less than 3 months. The study took place in China and was registered as a clinical trial. A total of around 33 samples underwent TCR sequencing, from some 13 patients with persistent Graves' disease and 20 or so patients with newly diagnosed Graves' disease. Patients with persistent Graves' disease were compared with patients with newly diagnosed Graves' disease using TCR sequencing and RNA sequencing of peripheral blood. Paper-wide results and their limitations: Peripheral blood alone was examined, since thyroid tissue, which constituted the primary lesion, could not be accessed. A larger number of public clonotypes was shared among persistent patients (approximately 3,000) than among newly diagnosed patients (around 970). Persistent disease showed preferential use of TRBV28, TRBJ1-2 and TRBJ2-5, whereas newly diagnosed disease favored TRBV20-1 and TRBJ2-1. Persistent Graves' disease patients showed lower TCR Shannon entropy and fewer highly expanded clones than newly diagnosed patients, suggesting clonal expansion. Sequencing and analysis were limited to the TCR beta chain. The small sample size was acknowledged by the authors as a limitation that may reduce accuracy.

The library was obtained by multiplex PCR. Sequenced on an Illumina HiSeq 4000. To build TCR beta libraries, CDR3 regions were amplified by Arm-PCR using iRepertoire HTBI primers. Before sequencing, the PCR products went through gel purification. Per the source publication's procedure: Across samples, 62 TRBV and roughly 15 TRBJ segments were identified and used for gene usage analysis of CDR3 amino acid clonotypes. COPE and FqMerger were used to merge the filtered high-quality paired reads into contigs. BLAST was used to align contigs to the IMGT TRBV, TRBD and TRBJ reference genes, and CDR3 was defined following IMGT. Any clonotype with a frequency above 0.1% was counted as a highly expanded clone. Shannon entropy was used to measure repertoire diversity, and the Gini coefficient was used to measure V-J evenness. A clonotype was considered public if more than one individual shared it. The raw public data were reprocessed by TCRdb itself: fastp quality trimming at Q25, MiXCR clonotype calling, in-frame beta chains only. Each entry is one CDR3 protein sequence, shown with its most common DNA and genes. None of the V and J calls come from the authors' own analysis; TCRdb made them. For this sample there are under 500,000 distinct CDR3 sequences; about 17% appear just once. About 10% of the sample goes to the ten largest clones.

What this sample's time point label stands for: newly diagnosed GD, antithyroid drugs for less than 3 months. RNA was extracted from PBMCs in TRIzol for both TCR sequencing and RNA sequencing. Graves' disease was diagnosed according to American Thyroid Association guidelines. The patients came from an endocrinology department in Xi'an, China. Each patient gave approximately 10 milliliters of peripheral blood, collected in an EDTA anticoagulant tube. Ficoll Paque Plus density gradient separation was used to isolate PBMCs, and no further T cell sorting was done. An Agilent 2100 Bioanalyzer and agarose gel were used to assess RNA quality, and a NanoDrop 2000 was used to measure RNA concentration. The table lists this clonotype with a few counts. Its target antigen remains unknown. The CDR3 does not end in the conserved phenylalanine or tryptophan, so this is likely a read error. The CDR3 totals 12 residues, both ends included. The read is trimmed to its CDR3 DNA, 36 bases read in frame from base 1. CDR1 and CDR2 are read off the germline V gene (reference sequence) as DFQATT and SNEGSKA. The V end loses 6 bases and the J end loses 4 bases, and a stretch of 12 bases separates them.

These data are also associated with another study on T cells in Graves' hyperthyroidism and ophthalmopathy. As noted in the second study: A patient counted as having stable Graves' hyperthyroidism if no progression to ophthalmopathy occurred over 18 months of follow-up. Hyperthyroidism patients were aged 18 to 65 years and newly diagnosed, with disease duration of less than 2 months. Exclusion was applied to patients with uncontrolled infections, other autoimmune diseases, pregnancy or lactation. Clinical symptoms, serum thyroxine and TRAb, thyroid ultrasound, and orbital computed tomography formed the basis for the diagnoses. A first-round RT-PCR of the TCR CDR3 used the HTBI primer set with the Qiagen OneStep RT-PCR kit. Blood samples also contained most of the expanded thyroid clonotypes (frequency above 0.001), which suggests that blood repertoires may reflect thyroid immune responses. A model built on a 13 V-J signature distinguished ophthalmopathy from stable hyperthyroidism, reaching 87.88% sensitivity and about 81% specificity in cross-validation and 80%/75% in testing. In validation, the model predicted progression to ophthalmopathy with approximately 69% sensitivity and approximately 72% specificity, a median of 6.5 months before onset. TCR V-J signatures able to tell the groups apart were searched for in a discovery cohort of some 97 patients, of whom more than 40 had Graves' ophthalmopathy and 57 had stable Graves' hyperthyroidism. An independent validation cohort of under 20 hyperthyroidism patients and about 16 patients who later progressed to ophthalmopathy tested prospective prediction of ophthalmopathy. The roughly 94 discovery patients were randomly split 7:3 into training and test sets. The study also compared thyroid tissue and blood T-cell repertoires from more than five Graves' hyperthyroidism patients. After sampling, hyperthyroidism patients received methimazole starting at 30 mg daily, and ophthalmopathy patients received high-dose intravenous methylprednisolone. Libraries were constructed in a second round of multiplex PCR, after which size selection and purification were performed. The libraries were sequenced on an Illumina HiSeq2000 using paired-end 100 bp reads. SOAPnuke was used to process the raw data, throwing out any read that contained adapters or uncalled bases, had a mean Phred below 15, or lacked an exact constant-primer or identifier match. High-quality paired reads were merged with COPE v1.2.5, and unique nucleotide sequences were defined as clonotypes. Clonotypes were aligned to IMGT TRBV, TRBD and TRBJ reference segments using MiTCR v1.1. Only V-J combinations with frequency above 0.0001, covering 99.2% of repertoires, were analysed. A TCS score was defined as the ratio between F50 (clonal expansion) and ExV (chaos), using BLOSUM62-based TCRdist between CDR3 peptides within each V-J. Welch's t-statistics and random forest reduced fewer than 550 V-J features to roughly 13, which were used in a naive Bayes classifier (R e1071). No statistical method was used to fix the sample size in advance, and group allocation was not hidden from the investigators. According to the paper, TCR Vbeta CDR3 sequencing was carried out on over 130 peripheral blood samples, which came from around 43 ophthalmopathy, 75 or so hyperthyroidism and roughly 17 progressor patients.

Here the sequenced sample was peripheral blood mononuclear cells (PBMCs), taken at new diagnosis, from a patient treated with antithyroid drugs. The chain employs TRBV20-1 and TRBJ1-1; the D gene is perhaps TRBD1, from 6 matching bases. The TCR originated in a woman aged 25-40 years with Graves disease. Donor details come from another sample of the same person, matched by shared clones. The sequenced DNA is TGCAGTGCCCCGCGGGGGGCCACTGAAGCTTTCCTT. Its protein reads: CSAPRGATEAFL.